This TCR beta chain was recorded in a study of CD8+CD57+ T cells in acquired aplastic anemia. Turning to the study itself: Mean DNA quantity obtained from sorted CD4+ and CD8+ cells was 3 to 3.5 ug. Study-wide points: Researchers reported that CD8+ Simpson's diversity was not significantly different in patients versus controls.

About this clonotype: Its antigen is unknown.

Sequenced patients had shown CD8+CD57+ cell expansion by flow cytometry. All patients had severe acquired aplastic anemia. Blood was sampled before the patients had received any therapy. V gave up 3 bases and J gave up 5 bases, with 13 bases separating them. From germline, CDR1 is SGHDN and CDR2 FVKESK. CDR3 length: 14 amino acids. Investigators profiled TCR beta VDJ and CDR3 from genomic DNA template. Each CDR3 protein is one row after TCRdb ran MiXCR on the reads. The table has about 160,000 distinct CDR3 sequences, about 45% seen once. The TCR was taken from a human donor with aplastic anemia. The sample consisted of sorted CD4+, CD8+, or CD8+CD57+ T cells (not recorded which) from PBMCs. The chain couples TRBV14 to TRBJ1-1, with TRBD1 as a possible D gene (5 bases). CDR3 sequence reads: CASSQAWGITEAFF. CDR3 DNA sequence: TGTGCCAGCAGCCAGGCATGGGGCATAACTGAAGCTTTCTTT.